Sequencing of this T cell receptor beta chain was carried out in a study of blood T cell repertoires in COVID-19. Study information: Italy, Spain and the United States were the sources of the convalescent and acute COVID-19 samples. Sample material is recorded as cDNA or gDNA derived from T cells, B-cell-depleted T cells, or PBMCs.

The CDR3 has 15 residues. V was clipped by 1 base and J by 0 bases, with 9 bases between them. Germline lookup yields CDR1 SEHNR and CDR2 FQNEAQ (reference sequence). As handled by the study authors: Reference gene primer amplification yielded estimated nucleated cell counts. Repertoires were generated with immunoSEQ multiplex PCR, while TCRdb's copy carries only in-frame clones and drops some. V and J calls and clone size come straight from that table; D and trimming were deduced from the DNA. Among a few hundred thousand clones listed, around 90% were seen once. This clonotype was sampled from a woman aged 40 to 49 who had recovered from COVID-19. The rearrangement joins TRBV7-9 to TRBJ1-2, with D possibly TRBD1 on 5 matching bases. The sample taken for sequencing was peripheral blood. Here the CDR3 reads CASSLGAGPNYGYTF. CDR3 nucleotides: TGTGCCAGCAGCTTAGGCGCAGGGCCTAACTATGGCTACACCTTC. Full variable domain (outside the CDR3, taken from reference TRBV7-9 and TRBJ1-2): DTGVSQNPRHKITKRGQNVTFRCDPISEHNRLYWYRQTLGQGPEFLTYFQNEAQLEKSRLLSDRFSAERPKGSFSTLEIQRTEQGDSAMYLCASSLGAGPNYGYTFGSGTRLTVV.